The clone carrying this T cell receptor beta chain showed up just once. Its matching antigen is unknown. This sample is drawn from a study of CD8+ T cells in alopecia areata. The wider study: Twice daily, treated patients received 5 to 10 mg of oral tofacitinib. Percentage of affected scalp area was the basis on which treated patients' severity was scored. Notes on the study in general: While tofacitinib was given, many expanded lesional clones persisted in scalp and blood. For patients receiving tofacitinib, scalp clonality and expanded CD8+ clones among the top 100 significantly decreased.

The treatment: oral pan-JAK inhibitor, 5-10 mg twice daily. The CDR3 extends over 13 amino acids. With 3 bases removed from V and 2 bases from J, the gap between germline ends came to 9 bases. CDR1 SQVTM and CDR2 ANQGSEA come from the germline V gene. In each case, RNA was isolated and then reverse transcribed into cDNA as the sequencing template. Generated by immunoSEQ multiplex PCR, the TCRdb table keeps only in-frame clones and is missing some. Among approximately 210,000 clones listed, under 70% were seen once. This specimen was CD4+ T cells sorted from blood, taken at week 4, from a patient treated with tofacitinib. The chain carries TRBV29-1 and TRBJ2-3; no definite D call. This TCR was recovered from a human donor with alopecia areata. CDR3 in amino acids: CSVDSLATDTQYF. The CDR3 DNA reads TGCAGCGTTGATTCCCTTGCCACAGATACGCAGTATTTT.